These 12 T cell receptor beta chains came from one sample sequenced in a study of response to subunit inactivated influenza vaccine. TCRdb reprocessed the RT-PCR reads via MiXCR and lists one record per CDR3 protein. The data show 450,000 to 600,000 distinct CDR3 sequences, with 15% to 20% seen just once and 3% held by the top ten. Here the sequenced sample was CD4+ T cells sorted from PBMCs, taken roughly 24 months after vaccination. These receptors all come from a man between 50 and 75 years old who received an inactivated influenza vaccine.

The gene calls are TRBV20-1 and TRBJ2-1, with D maybe TRBD2 (6 bases). Germline V CDR1 and CDR2: DFQATT, SNEGSKA (reference sequence). CDR3 size: 14 residues. V was clipped by 0 bases and J by 3 bases, with 9 bases between them. For the CDR3, the DNA is TGCAGTGCTAGAGATCGGGGGTACTACAATGAGCAGTTCTTC. Its protein is CSARDRGYYNEQFF.

This clonotype has only one observation. The gene calls are TRBV7-2 and TRBJ2-5; D may be TRBD1 (6 bases). Looked up from germline, CDR1 is SGHTA and CDR2 is FQGNSA. This CDR3 spans 17 amino acids. V gave up 0 bases and J gave up 4 bases, with 18 bases separating them. CDR3 nucleotide sequence: TGTGCCAGCAGCTTAGCGCTAAATCCTGGGGGCGGAGAGACCCAGTACTTC. Residues: CASSLALNPGGGETQYF.

This clonotype was picked up many times. J is TRBJ2-1 and V is TRBV11-2; D is perhaps TRBD1 (5 bases). With 0 bases removed from V and 8 bases from J, the gap between germline ends came to 14 bases. The CDR3 length is 15 residues. Germline-derived CDR1 and CDR2 are SGHAT and FQNNGV. The CDR3 nucleotides read TGTGCCAGCAGCTTAGATAGGGGTTATTACGATGAGCAGTTCTTC. This gives the protein CASSLDRGYYDEQFF.

The DNA for the CDR3 is TGCGCCAGCAGCGCCGGAAAGGCCGGTGAGACCCAGTACTTC. It codes for CASSAGKAGETQYF. The V call is TRBV5-1, the J call TRBJ2-5; D is uncertain. Trimming cost V 4 bases and J 5 bases, with 15 bases left between them. The CDR3 sequence is 14 residues long. Germline values: CDR1 SGHRS, CDR2 YFSETQ.

V usage is TRBV7-9 and J usage is TRBJ2-7; D perhaps matches TRBD1 (6 bases). Germline-derived CDR1 and CDR2 are SEHNR and FQNEAQ (reference sequence). The V gene lost 4 bases and the J gene lost 3 bases, with 16 bases spanning the gap. This CDR3 spans 15 amino acids. This CDR3 is CASSSGAGKDYEQYF. The CDR3 DNA reads as TGTGCCAGCAGCTCAGGGGCCGGTAAAGACTACGAGCAGTACTTC.

This rearrangement joins TRBV14 to TRBJ2-5, with TRBD1 as a possible D gene (6 bases). Germline V gives CDR1 SGHDN, CDR2 FVKESK. The CDR3 has 14 residues. V was shortened by 4 bases and J by 5 bases, with 14 bases between the two germline ends. In DNA form, the CDR3 reads TGTGCCAGCAGCCCGAGACAGGCTGGGGAGACCCAGTACTTC. Translated, it gives CASSPRQAGETQYF.

This clonotype was observed many times. The chain is built from TRBV7-9 and TRBJ1-5, with D tentatively TRBD1 (6 bases). CDR1 is SEHNR and CDR2 is FQNEAQ in the germline V gene (reference sequence). V gave up 5 bases and J gave up 1 base, with 12 bases separating them. CDR3 size: 15 residues. The CDR3 bases are TGTGCCAGCAGCGAGATGGGACACAGCAATCAGCCCCAGCATTTT. This sequence encodes CASSEMGHSNQPQHF.

This clonotype was seen at least ten times. This rearrangement joins TRBV12-3 or TRBV12-4 to TRBJ2-1; no reliable D call. CDR3 length equals 13 residues. V lost 5 bases to trimming and J lost 8 bases, with 13 bases between them. The CDR3 bases are TGTGCCAGCAGTCAAGACTTGGGGTATGAGCAGTTCTTC. Translated: CASSQDLGYEQFF.

The chain has TRBV4-1 and TRBJ1-2, with no clear D. The CDR3 is 14 amino acids. Germline values: CDR1 MGHRA, CDR2 YSYEKL. V was pared by 1 base and J by 7 bases, with 13 bases between. The CDR3 sequence is CASSQADLGSGYTF. DNA of the CDR3: TGCGCCAGCAGCCAAGCCGACCTAGGGAGTGGCTACACCTTC.

The chain carries TRBV12-3 or TRBV12-4 and TRBJ1-4; D unresolved. Between the trimmed V and J ends, which lost 7 bases and 5 bases, there was a span of 14 bases. This CDR3 is built from 14 residues. CDR3 sequence (DNA): TGTGCCAGCACCGCGGAGACGTGGAATGAAAAACTGTTTTTT. It specifies CASTAETWNEKLFF.

The rearrangement uses TRBV7-2 and TRBJ1-4; a weak D match, TRBD1 (6 bases). The CDR3 is 14 residues long. In germline, CDR1 is SGHTA, CDR2 FQGNSA. The V and J ends lost 3 bases and 4 bases respectively, with 9 bases between them. The CDR3 bases are TGTGCCAGCAGCTTCGGGGGGCTTAATGAAAAACTGTTTTTT. Encoded protein: CASSFGGLNEKLFF.

This clonotype occurred a few times. This chain connects TRBV4-1 to TRBJ1-4; the D is unclear. The CDR3 spans 15 residues. Germline-derived CDR1 and CDR2 are MGHRA and YSYEKL. The V end lost 1 base, the J end lost 8 bases, and 14 bases lay between the germline ends. CDR3: CASSQAPRAAEKLFF. DNA for the CDR3: TGCGCCAGCAGCCAAGCTCCGCGGGCCGCGGAAAAACTGTTTTTT.